This T cell receptor beta chain was recorded in a study of Ad26.COV2.S vaccination and SARS-CoV-2 variants. Looking at the study overall: Once or twice, 56 days apart, Ad26.COV2.S was delivered intramuscularly. Study results and caveats: Comparable non-spike TCR breadth was observed in vaccine and placebo recipients. Vaccine recipients showed a spike-specific TCR breadth that was higher than in placebo recipients.

J was trimmed by 7 bases and V by 3 bases; bases with no gene match: 6. Germline V CDR1 and CDR2: GTSNPN, SVGIG (reference sequence). The CDR3 loop spans 16 amino acids. Here immunoSEQ multiplex PCR was the method, and the copy in TCRdb shows in-frame clones only, minus some. In the table there are fewer than 800,000 clones, more than 70% of which are singletons. Treatment given: over 15 received Ad26.COV2.S at low or high dose, single or two shots; 5 received placebo; per-sample allocation not given. On day 63 after the first injection, vaccine and placebo recipients gave samples. Regarding this clone: Its specificity is not known.

The specimen was peripheral blood, collected in a trial of Ad26.COV2.S vaccine versus placebo. This TCR derives from a person aged 18-60 years who received the Ad26.COV2.S COVID-19 vaccine or a placebo. V and J are TRBV30 and TRBJ2-2; 15 nucleotides line up with TRBD2. The CDR3 region is CAWRIWTSGRDGELFF. CDR3 nucleotides: TGTGCCTGGAGGATCTGGACTAGCGGGAGGGACGGGGAGCTGTTTTTT.